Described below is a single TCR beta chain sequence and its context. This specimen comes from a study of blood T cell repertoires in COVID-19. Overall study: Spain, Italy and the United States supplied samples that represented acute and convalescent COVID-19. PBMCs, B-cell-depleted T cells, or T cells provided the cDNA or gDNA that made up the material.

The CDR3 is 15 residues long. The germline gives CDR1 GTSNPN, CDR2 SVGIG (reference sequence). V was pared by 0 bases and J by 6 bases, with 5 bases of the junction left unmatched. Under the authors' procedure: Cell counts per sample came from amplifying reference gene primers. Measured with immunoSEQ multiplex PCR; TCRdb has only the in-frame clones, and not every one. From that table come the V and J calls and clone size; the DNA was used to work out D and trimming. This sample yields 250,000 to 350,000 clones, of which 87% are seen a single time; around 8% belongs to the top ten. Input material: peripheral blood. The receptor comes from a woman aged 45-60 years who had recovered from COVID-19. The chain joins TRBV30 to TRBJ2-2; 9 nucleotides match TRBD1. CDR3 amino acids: CAWSVEDRGAGELFF. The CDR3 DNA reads TGTGCCTGGAGTGTAGAGGACAGGGGAGCCGGGGAGCTGTTTTTT.